This T cell receptor (beta chain) was recovered during a study of cytomegalovirus exposure and HLA in healthy donors. The PCR had 60 Vbeta and 13 Jbeta primers. Profiled with immunoSEQ multiplex PCR; TCRdb holds only in-frame clones, not every one. Of 150,000 to 180,000 clones in the sample, about 85% were seen once. Study findings and constraints: When presence/absence was analysed, sequencing depth was taken to be roughly uniform across donors. Sequence variants that were highly shared formed a cluster that was likely a sequencing artifact.

Per the germline V gene, CDR1 is SGHTA and CDR2 is FQGTGA. V lost 5 bases and J 4 bases, leaving 23 bases between the germline ends. This CDR3 comprises 17 residues. In regard to this clone: Its antigen is not known.

This TCR derives from a man aged 25-45 years in good health and CMV-seropositive. The rearrangement links TRBV7-3 to TRBJ1-1; D not resolved. The sequenced sample consisted of PBMCs. DNA of the CDR3: TGTGCCAGCAGCCCTCTAGGCACGACCGTTTTGGGCACTGAAGCTTTCTTT. This codes for CASSPLGTTVLGTEAFF.